Presented here are 23 T cell receptor beta chains from one specimen sequenced in a study of OX40 agonist ivuxolimab in advanced cancers. The data were produced by immunoSEQ multiplex PCR, yet TCRdb's version contains in-frame clones alone and is incomplete. The sample includes 40,000 to 50,000 clones, approximately 86% of them seen just once. Sequences were derived from CD4+ or CD8+ T cells sorted from blood, sampled in a trial of the OX40 agonist ivuxolimab. Receptors were obtained from an adult with an advanced solid tumor such as melanoma, head and neck, liver or kidney cancer.

The chain joins TRBV13 to TRBJ2-5; 7 positions agree with TRBD1. The CDR3 spans 13 residues. CDR1 is PRHDT and CDR2 is FYEKMQ in the germline V gene (reference sequence). V lost 8 bases and J lost 4; bases outside the gene matches: 7. The CDR3 region has the DNA TGTGCCAGCTTTAACAGGGGCGGAGAGACCCAGTACTTC. Its translation: CASFNRGGETQYF.

This clone came up a few times. The chain joins TRBV13 to TRBJ2-2; no clear D. V lost 4 bases and J 4 bases, leaving 4 bases between the germline ends. Germline V CDR1 and CDR2: PRHDT, FYEKMQ (reference sequence). The CDR3 has 12 residues. In DNA form, the CDR3 reads TGTGCCAGCAGCTCCCGCACCGGGGAGCTGTTTTTT. Protein product: CASSSRTGELFF.

The chain joins TRBV6-1 to TRBJ1-4; a weak D match, TRBD1 (5 bases). CDR1 MNHNS and CDR2 SASEGT come from the germline V gene. Trimming stripped 7 bases from V and 8 bases from J, with 20 bases between. CDR3 length: 15 amino acids. This chain's CDR3 is CASTIPGTSGEKLFF. CDR3 coding DNA: TGTGCCAGCACCATCCCCGGGACTTCGGGGGAAAAACTGTTTTTT.

The V call is TRBV9, the J call TRBJ2-3, with TRBD2 matching 10 bases. V trimming: 4 bases; J trimming: 2 bases; junction bases outside the gene matches: 7. CDR1 and CDR2 from the germline V gene are SGDLS and YYNGEE. The CDR3 has 16 amino acids. The CDR3 bases are TGTGCCAGCAGCCTTGGACTAGCGGAGACCACAGATACGCAGTATTTT. Translation gives CASSLGLAETTDTQYF. Full variable domain (missing parts from reference TRBV9 and TRBJ2-3): DSGVTQTPKHLITATGQRVTLRCSPRSGDLSVYWYQQSLDQGLQFLIQYYNGEERAKGNILERFSAQQFPDLHSELNLSSLELGDSALYFCASSLGLAETTDTQYFGPGTRLTVL.

The V call is TRBV9, the J call TRBJ1-2; no reliable D call. Germline loops: CDR1 SGDLS, CDR2 YYNGEE. This CDR3 is built from 14 residues. V was shortened by 4 bases and J by 0 bases, with 10 bases between the two germline ends. The CDR3: CASSIVGTNYGYTF. The CDR3 nucleotides read TGTGCCAGCAGCATCGTCGGGACTAACTATGGCTACACCTTC.

This clone was observed once. CDR3: CASSWTGPYEQYF. The CDR3 bases are TGTGCCAGCAGTTGGACAGGACCCTACGAGCAGTACTTC. The rearrangement joins TRBV6-5 to TRBJ2-7; 7 bases match TRBD1. CDR1 is MNHEY, CDR2 SVGAGI, per germline. The CDR3 loop spans 13 amino acids. V gave up 4 bases and J gave up 2 bases; unmatched junction bases: 2.

The chain couples TRBV10-3 to TRBJ2-2; 10 positions match TRBD1. With 6 bases clipped from V and 4 bases from J, the junction kept 5 bases outside the gene matches. CDR1 is ENHRY, CDR2 SYGVKD, per germline. This CDR3 spans 15 amino acids. DNA for the CDR3: TGTGCCATCAGCAACGACAGGGGGCGCACCGGGGAGCTGTTTTTT. Its translation is CAISNDRGRTGELFF.

The chain employs TRBV5-1 and TRBJ2-3; possible D gene TRBD1, 5 bases. The CDR3 covers 15 residues. Trimming took off 0 bases at V and 2 bases at J, with 10 bases between the two ends. CDR1 and CDR2 from the germline V gene are SGHRS and YFSETQ. The CDR3 DNA follows: TGCGCCAGCAGCTTGGAAGGGGTTACCACAGATACGCAGTATTTT. Translating gives CASSLEGVTTDTQYF.

The chain combines TRBV7-2 with TRBJ2-7; D unresolved. The CDR3 covers 14 residues. V gave up 5 bases and J gave up 2 bases, with 13 bases separating them. Germline assignment: CDR1 SGHTA and CDR2 FQGNSA. Here the CDR3 reads CASSPWTETYEQYF. The CDR3 nucleotides read TGTGCCAGCAGCCCCTGGACGGAAACCTACGAGCAGTACTTC.

The chain combines TRBV5-8 with TRBJ2-7; 8 bases fit TRBD2. The length of the CDR3 is 12 residues. J gave up 6 bases and V 3 bases, and 2 bases lay outside the gene matches. Germline CDR1 and CDR2: SGHTS and YDEGEE. CDR3 sequence reads: CASSSGLVEQYF. The CDR3 coding sequence is TGTGCCAGCAGCTCGGGACTAGTCGAGCAGTACTTC.

V usage is TRBV30 and J usage is TRBJ2-7, with TRBD1 identical over 8 bases. V lost 5 bases, J lost 2 bases, and 5 bases stayed unmatched. CDR3 length: 13 residues. From germline, CDR1 is GTSNPN and CDR2 SVGIG (reference sequence). The CDR3 reads CAWGTGPTYEQYF. The CDR3 coding sequence is TGTGCCTGGGGGACAGGACCCACCTACGAGCAGTACTTC.

V and J are TRBV7-3 and TRBJ2-1, with no clear D. Per the germline V gene, CDR1 is SGHTA and CDR2 is FQGTGA. The CDR3 totals 13 residues. Trimming took off 5 bases at V and 4 bases at J, with 9 bases between the two ends. CDR3 DNA: TGTGCCAGCAGCACCCGGGCGTACAATGAGCAGTTCTTC. Amino acid sequence: CASSTRAYNEQFF.

The chain uses TRBV28 and TRBJ2-1; perhaps TRBD2 as D (5 bases). From germline, CDR1 is MDHEN and CDR2 SYDVKM. The CDR3 extends over 15 amino acids. The ends were cut back, 7 bases at V and 0 bases at J, with 13 bases in the middle. The CDR3 DNA reads TGTGCCAGCAACGAGCGGACGAGCTCCTACAATGAGCAGTTCTTC. This codes for CASNERTSSYNEQFF.

The chain links TRBV9 to TRBJ1-2; D is undetermined. Germline loops: CDR1 SGDLS, CDR2 YYNGEE. V lost 4 bases, J lost 6 bases, and 13 bases lay in between. The CDR3 covers 13 residues. CDR3 nucleotide sequence: TGTGCCAGCAGCCAAGCGGTTTGGGATGGCTACACCTTC. Translated, it gives CASSQAVWDGYTF. The entire variable domain, with the rest obtained from reference TRBV9 and TRBJ1-2, is as follows: DSGVTQTPKHLITATGQRVTLRCSPRSGDLSVYWYQQSLDQGLQFLIQYYNGEERAKGNILERFSAQQFPDLHSELNLSSLELGDSALYFCASSQAVWDGYTFGSGTRLTVV.

This clone was counted once. The chain uses TRBV30 and TRBJ2-3; TRBD2 agrees at 9 bases. Trimming removed 3 bases from V and 4 bases from J; junction bases left unmatched: 11. The CDR3 has 16 amino acids. Germline assignment: CDR1 GTSNPN and CDR2 SVGIG (reference sequence). The CDR3 here is CAWSPRAGGPADTQYF. The CDR3 region has the DNA TGTGCCTGGAGCCCCAGGGCGGGAGGGCCAGCAGATACGCAGTATTTT. The variable domain in full, completed from reference TRBV30 and TRBJ2-3, reads SQTIHQWPATLVQPVGSPLSLECTVEGTSNPNLYWYRQAAGRGLQLLFYSVGIGQISSEVPQNLSASRPQDRQFILSSKKLLLSDSGFYLCAWSPRAGGPADTQYFGPGTRLTVL.

The V gene is TRBV28, the J gene TRBJ2-7; D call uncertain. This CDR3 comprises 13 residues. The V gene lost 3 bases and the J gene lost 4 bases, with 10 bases spanning the gap. Per the germline V gene, CDR1 is MDHEN and CDR2 is SYDVKM. The CDR3 reads CASSLDQPYEQYF. In DNA, the CDR3 is TGTGCCAGCAGTTTGGATCAACCTTACGAGCAGTACTTC.

The V and J genes are TRBV19 and TRBJ2-2; 7 bases are a match to TRBD2. The germline V gene has CDR1 LNHDA and CDR2 SQIVND (reference sequence). The CDR3 consists of 15 residues. V lost 4 bases to trimming and J lost 4 bases; unmatched junction nucleotides: 6. This CDR3 is CASSKRIAGTGELFF. The DNA of the CDR3 is TGTGCCAGTAGTAAGCGGATAGCGGGCACCGGGGAGCTGTTTTTT.

CDR3 sequence (DNA): TGCGCCAGCAGGGGACAGGGAGGGGCTTCGAACACTGAAGCTTTCTTT. Translated: CASRGQGGASNTEAFF. V is TRBV10-2 and J is TRBJ1-1; 9 nucleotides line up with TRBD1. V was pared by 6 bases and J by 1 base, with 9 bases of the junction left unmatched. Germline CDR1 reads WSHSY; CDR2 reads SAAADI. This CDR3 region has 16 residues.

This clone was recorded a few times. The chain combines TRBV13 with TRBJ2-3, with D perhaps TRBD2 (5 bases). V was shortened by 2 bases and J by 0 bases, with 9 bases between the two germline ends. Per germline, CDR1 PRHDT and CDR2 FYEKMQ (reference sequence). The CDR3 has 15 residues. The CDR3 loop reads CASSLRRVSTDTQYF. Written as DNA, the CDR3 is TGTGCCAGCAGCTTAAGGCGGGTGAGCACAGATACGCAGTATTTT.

DNA for the CDR3: TGTGCCAGCAGTGTTGCGATCTATGGCTACACCTTC. Translation: CASSVAIYGYTF. The gene calls are TRBV2 and TRBJ1-2, with D uncertain. V shed 4 bases and J shed 4 bases, with 7 bases lying between them. This CDR3 has 12 amino acids. CDR1 is SNHLY, CDR2 FYNNEI, per germline.

J is TRBJ2-1 and V is TRBV7-9; TRBD1 might be the D (6 bases). With 4 bases removed from V and 4 bases from J, the gap between germline ends came to 14 bases. CDR1 SEHNR and CDR2 FQNEAQ come from the germline V gene (reference sequence). This CDR3 region has 15 residues. CDR3 sequence reads: CASSSTGTTYNEQFF. The CDR3 DNA follows: TGTGCCAGCAGCTCTACCGGGACAACTTACAATGAGCAGTTCTTC.

CDR3 bases: TGCGCCAGCAGCCAACAGCCACAGGGACCAACTAATGAAAAACTGTTTTTT. Its protein product is CASSQQPQGPTNEKLFF. The chain has TRBV4-1 and TRBJ1-4, with a weak D call TRBD1 (6 bases). Germline CDR1 reads MGHRA; CDR2 reads YSYEKL. The CDR3 is 17 amino acids. Trimming left V 2 bases short and J 0 bases short, with 13 bases between.

V usage is TRBV28 and J usage is TRBJ2-7, with 10 bases lining up with TRBD2. With 3 bases clipped from V and 2 bases from J, the junction kept 4 bases outside the gene matches. The CDR3 spans 15 residues. CDR1 is MDHEN, CDR2 SYDVKM, per germline. The CDR3 DNA follows: TGTGCCAGCAGTTTTTTTACTAGCGGGACCTACGAGCAGTACTTC. Residues: CASSFFTSGTYEQYF.